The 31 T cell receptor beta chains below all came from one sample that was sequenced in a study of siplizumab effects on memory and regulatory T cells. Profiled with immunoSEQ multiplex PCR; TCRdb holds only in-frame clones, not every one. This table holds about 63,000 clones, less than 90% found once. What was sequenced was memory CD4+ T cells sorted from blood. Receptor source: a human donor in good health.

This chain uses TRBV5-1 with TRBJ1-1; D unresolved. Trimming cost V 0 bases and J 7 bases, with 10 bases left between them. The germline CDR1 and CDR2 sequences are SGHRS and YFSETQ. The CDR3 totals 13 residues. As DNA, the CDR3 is TGCGCCAGCAGCTTGGGCGGGCGGGGTGAAGCTTTCTTT. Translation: CASSLGGRGEAFF. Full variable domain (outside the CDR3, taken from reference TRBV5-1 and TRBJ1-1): KAGVTQTPRYLIKTRGQQVTLSCSPISGHRSVSWYQQTPGQGLQFLFEYFSETQRNKGNFPGRFSGRQFSNSRSEMNVSTLELGDSALYLCASSLGGRGEAFFGQGTRLTVV.

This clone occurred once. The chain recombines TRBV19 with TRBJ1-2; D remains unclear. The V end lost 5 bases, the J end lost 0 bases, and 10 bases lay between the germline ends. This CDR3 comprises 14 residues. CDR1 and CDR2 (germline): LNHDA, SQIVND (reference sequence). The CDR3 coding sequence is TGTGCCAGTAGTTTTGACACGGCTAACTATGGCTACACCTTC. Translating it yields CASSFDTANYGYTF.

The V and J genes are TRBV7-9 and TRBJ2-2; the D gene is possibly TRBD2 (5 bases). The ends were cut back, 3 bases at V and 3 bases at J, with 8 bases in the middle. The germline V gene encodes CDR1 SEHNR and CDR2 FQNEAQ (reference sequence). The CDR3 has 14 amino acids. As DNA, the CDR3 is TGTGCCAGCAGCTTTACCGGGGACACCGGGGAGCTGTTTTTT. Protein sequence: CASSFTGDTGELFF.

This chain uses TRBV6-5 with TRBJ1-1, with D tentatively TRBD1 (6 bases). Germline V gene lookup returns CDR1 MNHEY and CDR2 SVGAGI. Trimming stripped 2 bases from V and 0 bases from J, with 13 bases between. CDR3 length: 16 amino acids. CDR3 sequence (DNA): TGTGCCAGCAGTTACGGACAGAGAGATATGAACACTGAAGCTTTCTTT. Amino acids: CASSYGQRDMNTEAFF.

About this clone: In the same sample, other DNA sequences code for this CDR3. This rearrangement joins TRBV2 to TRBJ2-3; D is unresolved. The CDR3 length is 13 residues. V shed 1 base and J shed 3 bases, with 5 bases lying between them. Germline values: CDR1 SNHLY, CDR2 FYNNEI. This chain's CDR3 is CASSEVGTDTQYF. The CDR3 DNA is TGTGCCAGCAGTGAAGTGGGGACAGATACGCAGTATTTT. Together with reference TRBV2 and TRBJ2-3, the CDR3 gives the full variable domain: EPEVTQTPSHQVTQMGQEVILRCVPISNHLYFYWYRQILGQKVEFLVSFYNNEISEKSEIFDDQFSVERPDGSNFTLKIRSTKLEDSAMYFCASSEVGTDTQYFGPGTRLTVL.

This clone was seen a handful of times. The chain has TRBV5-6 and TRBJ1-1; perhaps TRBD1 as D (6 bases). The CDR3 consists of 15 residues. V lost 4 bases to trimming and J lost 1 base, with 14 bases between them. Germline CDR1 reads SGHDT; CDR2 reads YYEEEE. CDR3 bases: TGTGCCAGCAGCCCCCGAGGGGGAGGGAACACTGAAGCTTTCTTT. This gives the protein CASSPRGGGNTEAFF.

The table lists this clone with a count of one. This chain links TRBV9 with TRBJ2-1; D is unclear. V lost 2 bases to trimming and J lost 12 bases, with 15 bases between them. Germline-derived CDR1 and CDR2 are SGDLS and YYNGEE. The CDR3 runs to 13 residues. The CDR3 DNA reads TGTGCCAGCAGCGTTCATCCATTAGATGGGCAGTTCTTC. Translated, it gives CASSVHPLDGQFF. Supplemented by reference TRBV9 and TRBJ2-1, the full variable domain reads DSGVTQTPKHLITATGQRVTLRCSPRSGDLSVYWYQQSLDQGLQFLIQYYNGEERAKGNILERFSAQQFPDLHSELNLSSLELGDSALYFCASSVHPLDGQFFGPGTRLTVL.

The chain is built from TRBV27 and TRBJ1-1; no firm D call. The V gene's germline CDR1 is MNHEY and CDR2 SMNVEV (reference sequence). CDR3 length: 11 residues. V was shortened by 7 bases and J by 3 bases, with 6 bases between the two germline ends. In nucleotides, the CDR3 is TGTGCCAGCACTGGGTACACTGAAGCTTTCTTT. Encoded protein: CASTGYTEAFF.

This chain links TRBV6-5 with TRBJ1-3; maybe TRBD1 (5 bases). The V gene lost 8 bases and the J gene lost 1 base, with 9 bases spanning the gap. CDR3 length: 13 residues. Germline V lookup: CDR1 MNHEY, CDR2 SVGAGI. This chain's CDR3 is CASRGLSGNTIYF. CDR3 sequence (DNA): TGTGCCAGCCGGGGACTTTCTGGAAACACCATATATTTT.

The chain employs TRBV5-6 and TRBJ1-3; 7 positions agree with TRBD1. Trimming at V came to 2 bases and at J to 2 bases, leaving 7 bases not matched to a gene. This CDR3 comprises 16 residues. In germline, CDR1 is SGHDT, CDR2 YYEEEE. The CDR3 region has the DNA TGTGCCAGCAGCTTCCGGACAGGAAACCCTGGAAACACCATATATTTT. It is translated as CASSFRTGNPGNTIYF.

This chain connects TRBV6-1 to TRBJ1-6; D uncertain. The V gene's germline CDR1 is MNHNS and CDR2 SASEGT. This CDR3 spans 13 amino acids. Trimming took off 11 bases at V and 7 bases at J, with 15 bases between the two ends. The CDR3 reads CAGADEPNSPLHF. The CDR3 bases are TGTGCCGGAGCCGATGAGCCCAATTCACCCCTCCACTTT.

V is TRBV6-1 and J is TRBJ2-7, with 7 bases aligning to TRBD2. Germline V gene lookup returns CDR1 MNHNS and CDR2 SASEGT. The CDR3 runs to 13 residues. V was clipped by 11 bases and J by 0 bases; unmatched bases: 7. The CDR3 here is CAGGGQSSYEQYF. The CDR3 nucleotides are TGTGCCGGGGGAGGGCAGAGCTCCTACGAGCAGTACTTC.

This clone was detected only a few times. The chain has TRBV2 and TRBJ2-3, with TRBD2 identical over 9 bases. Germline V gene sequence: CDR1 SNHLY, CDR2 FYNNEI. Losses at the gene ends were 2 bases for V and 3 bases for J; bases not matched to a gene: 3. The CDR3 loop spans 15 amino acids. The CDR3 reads CASSEQRGVTDTQYF. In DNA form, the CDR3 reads TGTGCCAGCAGTGAACAGCGGGGGGTTACAGATACGCAGTATTTT.

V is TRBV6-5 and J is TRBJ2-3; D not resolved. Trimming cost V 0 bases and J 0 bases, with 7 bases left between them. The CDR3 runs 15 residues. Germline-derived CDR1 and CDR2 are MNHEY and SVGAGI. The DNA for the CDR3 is TGTGCCAGCAGTTACTCTGGCGGCAGCACAGATACGCAGTATTTT. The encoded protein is CASSYSGGSTDTQYF.

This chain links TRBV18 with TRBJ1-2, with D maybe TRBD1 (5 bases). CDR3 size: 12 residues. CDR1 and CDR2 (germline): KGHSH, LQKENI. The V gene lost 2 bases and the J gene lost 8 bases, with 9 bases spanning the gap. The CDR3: CASSPGTEGYTF. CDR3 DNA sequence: TGTGCCAGCTCACCAGGGACGGAAGGCTACACCTTC.

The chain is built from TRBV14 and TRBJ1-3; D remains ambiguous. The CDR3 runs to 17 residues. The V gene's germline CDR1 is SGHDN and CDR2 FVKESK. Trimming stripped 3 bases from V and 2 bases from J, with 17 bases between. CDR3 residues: CASSQRAWGPPGNTIYF. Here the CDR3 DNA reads TGTGCCAGCAGCCAGAGGGCATGGGGTCCCCCTGGAAACACCATATATTTT.

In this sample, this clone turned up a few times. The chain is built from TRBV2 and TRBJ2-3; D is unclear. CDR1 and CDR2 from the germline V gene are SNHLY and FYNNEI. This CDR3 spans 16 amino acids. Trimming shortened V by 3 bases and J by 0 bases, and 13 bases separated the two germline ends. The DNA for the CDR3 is TGTGCCAGCAGTGATATCCCGAGTTCTAGCACAGATACGCAGTATTTT. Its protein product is CASSDIPSSSTDTQYF.

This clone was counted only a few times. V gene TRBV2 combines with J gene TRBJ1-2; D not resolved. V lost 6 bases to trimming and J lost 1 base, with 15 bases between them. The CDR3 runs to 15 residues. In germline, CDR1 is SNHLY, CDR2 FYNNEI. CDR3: CASRIGRSSNYGYTF. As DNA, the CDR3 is TGTGCCAGCAGAATCGGACGATCTAGTAACTATGGCTACACCTTC.

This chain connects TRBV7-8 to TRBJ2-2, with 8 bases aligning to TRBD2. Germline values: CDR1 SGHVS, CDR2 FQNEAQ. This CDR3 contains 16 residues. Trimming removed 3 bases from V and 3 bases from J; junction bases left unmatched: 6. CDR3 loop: CASSLRTSKDTGELFF. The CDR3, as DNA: TGTGCCAGCAGCTTGAGGACTAGCAAGGACACCGGGGAGCTGTTTTTT. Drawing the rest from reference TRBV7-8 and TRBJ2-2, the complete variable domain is GAGVSQSPRYKVAKRGQDVALRCDPISGHVSLFWYQQALGQGPEFLTYFQNEAQLDKSGLPSDRFFAERPEGSVSTLKIQRTQQEDSAVYLCASSLRTSKDTGELFFGEGSRLTVL.

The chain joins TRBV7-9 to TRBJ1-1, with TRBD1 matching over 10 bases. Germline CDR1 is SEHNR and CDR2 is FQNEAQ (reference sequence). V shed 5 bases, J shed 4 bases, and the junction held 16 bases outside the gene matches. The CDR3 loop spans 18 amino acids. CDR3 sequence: CASSPNPGQGQRGTEAFF. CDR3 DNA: TGTGCCAGCAGCCCCAACCCGGGACAGGGGCAAAGAGGCACTGAAGCTTTCTTT.

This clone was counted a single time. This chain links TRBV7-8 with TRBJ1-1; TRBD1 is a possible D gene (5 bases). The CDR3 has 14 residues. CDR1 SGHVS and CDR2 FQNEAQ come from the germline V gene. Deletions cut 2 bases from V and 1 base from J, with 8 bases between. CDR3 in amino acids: CASSLMDKNTEAFF. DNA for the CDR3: TGTGCCAGCAGCTTAATGGACAAGAACACTGAAGCTTTCTTT.

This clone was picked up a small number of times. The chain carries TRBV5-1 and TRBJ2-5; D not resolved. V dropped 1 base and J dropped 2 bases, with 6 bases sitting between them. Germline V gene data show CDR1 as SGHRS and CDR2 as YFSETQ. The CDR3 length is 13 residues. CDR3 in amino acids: CASSLLVQETQYF. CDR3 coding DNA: TGCGCCAGCAGCTTGCTAGTACAAGAGACCCAGTACTTC.

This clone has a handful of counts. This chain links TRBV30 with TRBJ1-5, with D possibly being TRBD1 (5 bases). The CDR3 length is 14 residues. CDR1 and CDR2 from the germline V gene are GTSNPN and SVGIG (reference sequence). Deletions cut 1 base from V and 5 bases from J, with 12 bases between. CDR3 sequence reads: CAWSALAGDQPQHF. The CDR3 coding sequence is TGTGCCTGGAGTGCCTTAGCGGGGGATCAGCCCCAGCATTTT.

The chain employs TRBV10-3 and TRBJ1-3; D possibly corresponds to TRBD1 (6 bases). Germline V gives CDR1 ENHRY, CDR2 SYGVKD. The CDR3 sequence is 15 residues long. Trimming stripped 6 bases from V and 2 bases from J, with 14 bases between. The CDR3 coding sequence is TGTGCCATCAGGGATGACAGGATAACTGGAAACACCATATATTTT. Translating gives CAIRDDRITGNTIYF.

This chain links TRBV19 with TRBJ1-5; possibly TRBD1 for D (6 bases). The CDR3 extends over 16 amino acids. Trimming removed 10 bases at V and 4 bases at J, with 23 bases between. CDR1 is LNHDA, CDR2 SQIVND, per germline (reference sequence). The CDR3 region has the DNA TGTGCCACCCGTGGGGGCAGCCAGAGGGCTAATCAGCCCCAGCATTTT. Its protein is CATRGGSQRANQPQHF.

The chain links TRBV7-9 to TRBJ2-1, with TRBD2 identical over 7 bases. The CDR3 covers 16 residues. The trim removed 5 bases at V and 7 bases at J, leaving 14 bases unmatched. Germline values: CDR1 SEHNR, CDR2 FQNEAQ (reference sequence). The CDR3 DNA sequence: TGTGCCAGCAGCCCTCAGGGAGGGAGGGGCGGGAATGAGCAGTTCTTC. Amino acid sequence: CASSPQGGRGGNEQFF.

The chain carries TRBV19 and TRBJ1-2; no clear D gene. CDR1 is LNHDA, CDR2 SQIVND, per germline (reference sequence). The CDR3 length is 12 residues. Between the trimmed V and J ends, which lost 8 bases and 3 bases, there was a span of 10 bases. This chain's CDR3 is CASSDGYYGYTF. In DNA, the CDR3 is TGTGCCAGTTCGGACGGATACTATGGCTACACCTTC. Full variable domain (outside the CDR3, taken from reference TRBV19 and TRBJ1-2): DGGITQSPKYLFRKEGQNVTLSCEQNLNHDAMYWYRQDPGQGLRLIYYSQIVNDFQKGDIAEGYSVSREKKESFPLTVTSAQKNPTAFYLCASSDGYYGYTFGSGTRLTVV.

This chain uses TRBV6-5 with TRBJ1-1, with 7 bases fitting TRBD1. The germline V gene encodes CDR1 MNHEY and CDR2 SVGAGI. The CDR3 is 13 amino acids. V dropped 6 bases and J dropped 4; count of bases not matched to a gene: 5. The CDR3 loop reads CASRVTGLTEAFF. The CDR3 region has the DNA TGTGCCAGCAGAGTGACAGGGCTCACTGAAGCTTTCTTT.

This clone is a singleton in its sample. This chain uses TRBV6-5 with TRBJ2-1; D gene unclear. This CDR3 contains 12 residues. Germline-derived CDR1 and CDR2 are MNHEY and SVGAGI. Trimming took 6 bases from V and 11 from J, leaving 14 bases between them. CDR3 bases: TGTGCCAGCAGCCAGGCCCGCGATAAGCAGTTCTTC. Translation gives CASSQARDKQFF.

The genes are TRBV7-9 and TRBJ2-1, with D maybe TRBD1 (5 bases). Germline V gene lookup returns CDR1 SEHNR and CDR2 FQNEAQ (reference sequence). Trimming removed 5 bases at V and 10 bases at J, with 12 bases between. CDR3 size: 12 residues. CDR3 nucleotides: TGTGCCAGCAGCCCTGGGGCCCGGGAGCAGTTCTTC. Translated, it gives CASSPGAREQFF.

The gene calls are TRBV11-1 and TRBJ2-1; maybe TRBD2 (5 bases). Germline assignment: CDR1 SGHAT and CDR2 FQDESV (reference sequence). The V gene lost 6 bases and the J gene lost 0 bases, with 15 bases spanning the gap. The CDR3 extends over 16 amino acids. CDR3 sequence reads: CASRLSLDYSYNEQFF. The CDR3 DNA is TGTGCCAGCAGACTTAGCTTAGACTACTCCTACAATGAGCAGTTCTTC.